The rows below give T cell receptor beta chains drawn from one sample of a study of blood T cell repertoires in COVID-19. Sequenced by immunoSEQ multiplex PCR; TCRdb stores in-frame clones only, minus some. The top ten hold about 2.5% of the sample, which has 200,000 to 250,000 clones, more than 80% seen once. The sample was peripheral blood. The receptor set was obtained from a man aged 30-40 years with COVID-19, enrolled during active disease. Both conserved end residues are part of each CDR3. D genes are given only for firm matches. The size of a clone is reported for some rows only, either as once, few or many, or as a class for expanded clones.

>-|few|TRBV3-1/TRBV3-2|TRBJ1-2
CASSQEDRYGYTF
TGTGCCAGCAGCCAAGAAGACAGATATGGCTACACCTTC
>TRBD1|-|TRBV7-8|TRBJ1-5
CASSQQGASQPQHF
TGTGCCAGCAGCCAGCAGGGGGCTAGTCAGCCCCAGCATTTT
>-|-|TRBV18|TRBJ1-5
CASSPLNPEGEPQHF
TGTGCCAGCTCACCCCTGAATCCCGAAGGGGAGCCCCAGCATTTT
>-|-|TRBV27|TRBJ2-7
CASSFRGLQGRDYEQYF
TGTGCCAGCAGTTTTCGGGGGCTCCAGGGGAGGGACTACGAGCAGTACTTC
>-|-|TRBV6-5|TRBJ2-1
CASSFRGTDDEQFF
TGTGCCAGCAGTTTTCGGGGGACTGACGATGAGCAGTTCTTC
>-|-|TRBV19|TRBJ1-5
CASSNRGSPPGPQHF
TGTGCCAGTAGTAATAGGGGATCACCCCCTGGGCCCCAGCATTTT
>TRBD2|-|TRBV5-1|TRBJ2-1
CASSALAGGRNEQFF
TGCGCCAGCAGCGCGCTAGCGGGAGGGAGGAATGAGCAGTTCTTC
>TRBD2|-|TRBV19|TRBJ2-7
CASREGGSLYEQYF
TGTGCCAGTAGAGAGGGCGGGAGCCTTTACGAGCAGTACTTC
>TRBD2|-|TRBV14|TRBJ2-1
CASSAGLAAPYNEQFF
TGTGCCAGCAGCGCGGGACTAGCGGCCCCCTACAATGAGCAGTTCTTC
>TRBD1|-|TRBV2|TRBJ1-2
CASNPGQGGYGYTF
TGTGCCAGCAATCCGGGACAGGGTGGCTATGGCTACACCTTC
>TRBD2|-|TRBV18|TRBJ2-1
CASSSRGRGDEQFF
TGTGCCAGCTCATCCCGGGGGAGGGGCGATGAGCAGTTCTTC
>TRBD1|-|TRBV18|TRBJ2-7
CASSPKGQASEEQYF
TGTGCCAGCTCACCCAAAGGACAGGCCAGCGAAGAGCAGTACTTC
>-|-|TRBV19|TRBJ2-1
CASSIGGLALSYNEQFF
TGTGCCAGTAGTATAGGCGGTCTAGCGCTCTCCTACAATGAGCAGTTCTTC
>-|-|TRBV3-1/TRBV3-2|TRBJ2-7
CAGSQAWQTYEQYF
TGTGCCGGCAGCCAAGCGTGGCAGACCTACGAGCAGTACTTC
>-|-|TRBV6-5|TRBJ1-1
CASILLNQAFF
TGTGCCAGCATCTTACTGAACCAAGCTTTCTTT
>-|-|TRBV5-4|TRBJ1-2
CASSTDGWWGYTF
TGTGCCAGCAGCACAGACGGCTGGTGGGGCTACACCTTC
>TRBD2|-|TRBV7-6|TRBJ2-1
CASSPRGSGRADEQFF
TGTGCCAGCAGCCCGCGGGGTAGCGGGAGAGCAGATGAGCAGTTCTTC
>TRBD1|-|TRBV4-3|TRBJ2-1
CASSRSQGPNNEQFF
TGCGCCAGCAGCCGGTCACAGGGGCCCAACAATGAGCAGTTCTTC
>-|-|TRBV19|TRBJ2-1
CASSIAPGVFNEQFF
TGTGCCAGTAGTATAGCTCCAGGGGTCTTCAATGAGCAGTTCTTC
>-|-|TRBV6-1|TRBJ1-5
CASSEMEGSNQPQHF
TGTGCCAGCAGTGAAATGGAGGGGAGCAATCAGCCCCAGCATTTT
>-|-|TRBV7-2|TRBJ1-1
CASSWQGPRNTEAFF
TGTGCCAGCAGCTGGCAGGGGCCCCGGAACACTGAAGCTTTCTTT
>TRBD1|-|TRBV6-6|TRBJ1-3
CASNRRLRDRGPLTSGNTIYF
TGTGCCAGCAATCGCCGACTCCGAGACAGGGGGCCCCTCACCTCTGGAAACACCATATATTTT
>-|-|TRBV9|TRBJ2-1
CASSVALNEQFF
TGTGCCAGCAGCGTAGCCTTAAATGAGCAGTTCTTC
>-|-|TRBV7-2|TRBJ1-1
CASSLSGVNTEAFF
TGTGCCAGCAGCTTATCAGGGGTGAACACTGAAGCTTTCTTT
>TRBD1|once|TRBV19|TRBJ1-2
CASSMASTGGERGYTF
TGTGCCAGTAGTATGGCATCGACAGGGGGCGAACGTGGCTACACCTTC
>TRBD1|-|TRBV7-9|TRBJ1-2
CASSLAAGGEDGYTF
TGTGCCAGCAGCTTAGCGGCAGGGGGCGAGGATGGCTACACCTTC